The clone carrying this TCR beta chain was counted only a few times. One entry per CDR3 protein, called by TCRdb with MiXCR from the RT-PCR reads. Altogether about a million distinct CDR3 sequences are present, roughly 17% being singletons, with the ten largest covering roughly 6%. Germline loops: CDR1 SGHRS, CDR2 YFSETQ. The CDR3 is 18 amino acids. V was trimmed by 2 bases and J by 0 bases, leaving 18 bases between them. This record belongs to a study of patients and donors after allogeneic stem cell transplantation. The specimen sequenced was blood, either unsorted or a sorted T cell fraction (not recorded which). This rearrangement joins TRBV5-1 to TRBJ2-4, with D perhaps TRBD1 (6 bases). The sequence came from a human donor who was either an allogeneic HSCT recipient or a stem cell or donor lymphocyte infusion donor (not recorded which). It is not recorded whose cells these are; they may come from a transplant donor. The CDR3 sequence: CASSLGDRRDVAKNIQYF. In DNA form, the CDR3 reads TGCGCCAGCAGCTTAGGAGACAGGAGAGATGTAGCCAAAAACATTCAGTACTTC.